These 19 T cell receptor beta chains originate from one sample sequenced in a study of blood T cell repertoires in COVID-19 (dated by TCRdb to about 2020). The method behind the library was the immunoSEQ multiplex PCR assay. As stored in TCRdb, this immuneACCESS dataset retains in-frame rearrangements with V and J assigned. A fraction of the clones does not appear; measured against another copy, unresolved V genes explain less than half of the discrepancy, and the remainder lacks a known reason. The sample table lists over 200,000 clones, just over 85% of them with a count of one. The ten largest account for around 5.7% of the sample. Sequencing used peripheral blood. These TCRs come from a man of 80 years or more with acute or convalescent COVID-19.

V is TRBV5-1 and J is TRBJ1-1; possibly TRBD1 for D (5 bases). CDR3 length: 17 residues. V lost 4 bases and J 0 bases, leaving 19 bases between the germline ends. CDR1 and CDR2 from the germline V gene are SGHRS and YFSETQ. The CDR3, as DNA: TGCGCCAGCAGCGAAATATTGGGAGGGACGGTGAACACTGAAGCTTTCTTT. This translates into CASSEILGGTVNTEAFF.

A single count supports this clone. CDR3 nucleotides: TGTGCCAGCACCCTGGACAGGGGGCGGGAGACCCAGTACTTC. It translates to CASTLDRGRETQYF. V is TRBV6-5 and J is TRBJ2-5; 11 bases map to TRBD1. This CDR3 is 14 amino acids long. Germline CDR1 is MNHEY and CDR2 is SVGAGI. The V gene end was trimmed by 7 bases and the J gene end by 5 bases; junction bases not matched to a gene: 6.

This chain joins TRBV7-2 and TRBJ2-7; 10 bases agree with TRBD2. This CDR3 is 15 amino acids long. The V and J ends lost 2 bases and 5 bases, in that order; junction bases with no gene match: 6. From germline, CDR1 is SGHTA and CDR2 FQGNSA. This CDR3 reads CASSLILSGRDEQYV. In DNA form, the CDR3 reads TGTGCCAGCAGCTTAATCCTCAGCGGGAGGGACGAGCAGTACGTC.

The J gene is TRBJ2-1, the V gene TRBV27, with 7 nucleotides matching TRBD2. J gave up 7 bases and V 3 bases, and 9 bases lay outside the gene matches. The CDR3 runs to 15 residues. Germline CDR1 reads MNHEY; CDR2 reads SMNVEV (reference sequence). In DNA form, the CDR3 reads TGTGCCAGCAGTTTGGGCGGGAGTATTACGAATGAGCAGTTCTTC. This sequence encodes CASSLGGSITNEQFF.

V and J are TRBV12-3 or TRBV12-4 and TRBJ1-1, with a tentative D call TRBD1 (5 bases). The V and J ends lost 3 bases and 4 bases respectively, with 9 bases between them. The CDR3 runs 13 residues. The CDR3 spells CASSFRGSTEAFF. DNA for the CDR3: TGTGCCAGCAGTTTTAGGGGTAGCACTGAAGCTTTCTTT.

This chain uses TRBV5-5 with TRBJ2-1; 8 bases align to TRBD1. This CDR3 is 16 amino acids long. In germline, CDR1 is SGHKS, CDR2 YYEKEE (reference sequence). Losses at the gene ends were 6 bases for V and 7 bases for J; bases not matched to a gene: 15. The CDR3: CASTSSPFQGANEQFF. In nucleotides, the CDR3 is TGTGCCAGCACCTCATCTCCCTTCCAGGGGGCAAATGAGCAGTTCTTC. The variable domain in full, completed from reference TRBV5-5 and TRBJ2-1, reads DAGVTQSPTHLIKTRGQQVTLRCSPISGHKSVSWYQQVLGQGPQFIFQYYEKEERGRGNFPDRFSARQFPNYSSELNVNALLLGDSALYLCASTSSPFQGANEQFFGPGTRLTVL.

The J gene is TRBJ2-5, the V gene TRBV3-1 (or the pseudogene TRBV3-2), with D unclear. The V gene lost 2 bases and the J gene lost 3 bases, with 7 bases spanning the gap. Germline V gene data show CDR1 as LGHDT and CDR2 as YNNKEL (reference sequence). The CDR3 spans 13 residues. The CDR3 sequence: CASSQNLKETQYF. For the CDR3, the DNA is TGTGCCAGCAGCCAAAATCTAAAAGAGACCCAGTACTTC.

This sequence joins TRBV30 and TRBJ1-4, with D maybe TRBD1 (6 bases). Germline CDR1 is GTSNPN and CDR2 is SVGIG (reference sequence). V lost 1 base to trimming and J lost 7 bases, with 7 bases between them. CDR3 length: 12 residues. CDR3 sequence (DNA): TGTGCCTGGAGTGAAGGGGGTGAAAAACTGTTTTTT. As protein: CAWSEGGEKLFF.

The chain carries TRBV2 and TRBJ2-7; TRBD2 aligns across 7 bases. Germline V gives CDR1 SNHLY, CDR2 FYNNEI. The CDR3 length is 14 residues. Losses at the gene ends were 6 bases for V and 6 bases for J; bases not matched to a gene: 11. The chain's CDR3 is CASSTGGGLFEQYV. The CDR3 nucleotides read TGTGCCAGCAGCACTGGGGGGGGGTTGTTCGAGCAGTACGTC.

This chain joins TRBV19 and TRBJ1-6; 7 nucleotides agree with TRBD1. V lost 3 bases and J lost 7; bases outside the gene matches: 3. This CDR3 is 14 amino acids long. The V gene's germline CDR1 is LNHDA and CDR2 SQIVND (reference sequence). The CDR3 loop is CASSIGTVNSPLHF. CDR3 nucleotide sequence: TGTGCCAGTAGTATTGGGACAGTGAATTCACCCCTCCACTTT.

The chain is built from TRBV5-5 and TRBJ2-5; maybe TRBD1 (5 bases). The CDR3 extends over 18 amino acids. Trimming took off 0 bases at V and 0 bases at J, with 18 bases between the two ends. Per germline, CDR1 SGHKS and CDR2 YYEKEE (reference sequence). CDR3 amino acids: CASSLAKLDMSYQETQYF. CDR3 nucleotides: TGTGCCAGCAGCTTGGCCAAGTTGGACATGTCGTACCAAGAGACCCAGTACTTC. Full variable domain (remainder filled in from reference TRBV5-5 and TRBJ2-5): DAGVTQSPTHLIKTRGQQVTLRCSPISGHKSVSWYQQVLGQGPQFIFQYYEKEERGRGNFPDRFSARQFPNYSSELNVNALLLGDSALYLCASSLAKLDMSYQETQYFGPGTRLLVL.

This chain links TRBV12-3 or TRBV12-4 with TRBJ1-1; no clear D. Trimming removed 4 bases at V and 0 bases at J, with 6 bases between. The CDR3 spans 13 residues. CDR3 region: CASSSQMNTEAFF. The CDR3 DNA reads as TGTGCCAGCAGTTCCCAGATGAACACTGAAGCTTTCTTT.

The V gene is TRBV28, the J gene TRBJ2-7, with D tentatively TRBD2 (5 bases). V was clipped by 2 bases and J by 6 bases, with 14 bases between them. Germline V gives CDR1 MDHEN, CDR2 SYDVKM. The CDR3 runs 14 residues. CDR3 loop: CASSLIEGVGEQYF. The CDR3, as DNA: TGTGCCAGCAGTTTAATCGAGGGAGTGGGCGAGCAGTACTTC. Using reference TRBV28 and TRBJ2-7 for the parts outside the CDR3, the full variable domain is DVKVTQSSRYLVKRTGEKVFLECVQDMDHENMFWYRQDPGLGLRLIYFSYDVKMKEKGDIPEGYSVSREKKERFSLILESASTNQTSMYLCASSLIEGVGEQYFGPGTRLTVT.

The rearrangement links TRBV19 to TRBJ2-3; the match to TRBD1 covers 7 bases. CDR3 size: 16 residues. CDR1 is LNHDA, CDR2 SQIVND, per germline (reference sequence). V was clipped by 3 bases and J by 6 bases; unmatched bases: 12. CDR3 residues: CASSINRGMGSDTQYF. Here the CDR3 DNA reads TGTGCCAGTAGTATCAACAGGGGCATGGGGTCGGATACGCAGTATTTT. Supplemented by reference TRBV19 and TRBJ2-3, the full variable domain reads DGGITQSPKYLFRKEGQNVTLSCEQNLNHDAMYWYRQDPGQGLRLIYYSQIVNDFQKGDIAEGYSVSREKKESFPLTVTSAQKNPTAFYLCASSINRGMGSDTQYFGPGTRLTVL.

The rearrangement uses TRBV27 and TRBJ1-2; D perhaps matches TRBD1 (5 bases). Germline V lookup: CDR1 MNHEY, CDR2 SMNVEV (reference sequence). The V gene lost 3 bases and the J gene lost 8 bases, with 13 bases spanning the gap. This CDR3 region has 13 residues. The chain's CDR3 is CASSLGPGDGYTF. The CDR3 region has the DNA TGTGCCAGCAGTTTGGGCCCGGGGGACGGCTACACCTTC.

V gene TRBV5-4 combines with J gene TRBJ1-2; 8 bases line up with TRBD1. The CDR3 has 16 residues. V lost 2 bases to trimming and J lost 8 bases; unmatched junction nucleotides: 14. Per the germline V gene, CDR1 is SGHNT and CDR2 is YYREEE (reference sequence). As DNA, the CDR3 is TGTGCCAGCAGCTTAGGACAGGGCAGGAGTATGTTCGGCTACACCTTC. Its protein product is CASSLGQGRSMFGYTF.

This clone was picked up one time. The chain links TRBV19 to TRBJ2-3; 9 bases are shared with TRBD2. The CDR3 has 15 amino acids. Germline values: CDR1 LNHDA, CDR2 SQIVND (reference sequence). Trimming removed 6 bases from V and 2 bases from J; junction bases left unmatched: 6. CDR3 nucleotide sequence: TGTGCCAGTAGGATTAGCGGGAGTGCCACAGATACGCAGTATTTT. Encoded protein: CASRISGSATDTQYF.

The chain couples TRBV14 to TRBJ2-6; possible D gene TRBD1, 5 bases. Trimming removed 2 bases from V and 4 bases from J, with 12 bases in between. From germline, CDR1 is SGHDN and CDR2 FVKESK. This CDR3 comprises 16 residues. CDR3 in amino acids: CASSQFTGAGANVLTF. The CDR3 nucleotides are TGTGCCAGCAGCCAATTTACAGGTGCCGGGGCCAACGTCCTGACTTTC.

This clone was detected only a few times. J is TRBJ2-1 and V is TRBV4-1; D remains ambiguous. From germline, CDR1 is MGHRA and CDR2 YSYEKL. V was shortened by 1 base and J by 9 bases, with 16 bases between the two germline ends. The CDR3 totals 15 residues. CDR3: CASSQAIPHVGEQFF. CDR3 nucleotides: TGCGCCAGCAGCCAAGCTATCCCCCACGTTGGTGAGCAGTTCTTC.